One sample yielded the 26 T cell receptor beta chains listed below, sequenced in a study of neurological immune-mediated disorders. One entry per CDR3 protein results from TCRdb running MiXCR on the 5' RACE reads. This table holds about 74,000 distinct CDR3 sequences, around 5.2% found once. Sample: PBMCs. The receptor set was obtained from a man aged 18-30 years with multiple sclerosis.

The sample holds many counts of this clonotype. J is TRBJ2-3 and V is TRBV7-2; D possibly corresponds to TRBD2 (5 bases). The germline V and J ends were trimmed by 7 bases and 0 bases, with 14 bases remaining between them. CDR1 is SGHTA and CDR2 is FQGNSA in the germline V gene. The CDR3 runs 15 residues. CDR3 nucleotides: TGTGCCAGCACCCTTTCGGGGAGCAGCACAGATACGCAGTATTTT. It encodes CASTLSGSSTDTQYF.

At least ten counts were recorded for this clonotype. The V and J genes are TRBV27 and TRBJ2-7, with a tentative D call TRBD1 (5 bases). V was shortened by 6 bases and J by 3 bases, with 18 bases between the two germline ends. This CDR3 has 15 residues. Germline CDR1 reads MNHEY; CDR2 reads SMNVEV (reference sequence). DNA of the CDR3: TGTGCCAGCAGGCCCCCGGGCAGGGCCAACTACGAGCAGTACTTC. This codes for CASRPPGRANYEQYF.

In regard to this clonotype: This may come from a read error, since a much larger clone is one base off. V and J are TRBV4-2 and TRBJ2-7; D is unresolved. CDR1 is LGHNA and CDR2 is YNFKEQ in the germline V gene. Trimming took 0 bases from V and 3 from J, leaving 6 bases between them. The length of the CDR3 is 13 residues. The CDR3, as DNA: TGTGCCAGCAGCCAAGAAAACAGCTACGAGCAGTACTTC. This gives the protein CASSQENSYEQYF.

In its sample, this clonotype was seen many times. The rearrangement links TRBV3-1 to TRBJ2-7, with D perhaps matching TRBD1 or TRBD2 (5 bases each). V lost 1 base and J lost 5, with 12 bases in between. The CDR3 sequence is 14 residues long. In germline, CDR1 is LGHDT, CDR2 YNNKEL (reference sequence). CDR3 sequence reads: CASSQASGRHEQYF. CDR3 bases: TGTGCCAGCAGCCAAGCATCGGGACGACACGAGCAGTACTTC.

This clonotype was detected ten times or more. This chain joins TRBV7-6 and TRBJ2-7, with TRBD2 matching over 9 bases. Germline trimming cut 8 bases from V and 0 bases from J; bases unmatched to any gene: 14. CDR1 and CDR2 (germline): SGHVS, FNYEAQ. The length of the CDR3 is 17 residues. CDR3 nucleotide sequence: TGTGCCAGCGCCCCCTCGGCGGGAGGGCCGAGCTCCTACGAGCAGTACTTC. Translated: CASAPSAGGPSSYEQYF.

In regard to this clonotype: A much bigger clone sits one base away, suggesting this may be a read error. This chain joins TRBV5-1 and TRBJ2-1, with D perhaps matching TRBD2 (7 bases). The CDR3 extends over 12 amino acids. CDR1 is SGHRS, CDR2 YFSETQ, per germline. This chain's CDR3 is CAGSLGGGEQFF. As DNA, the CDR3 is TGCGCCGGCAGCTTGGGAGGGGGTGAGCAGTTCTTC. The variable domain in full, completed from reference TRBV5-1 and TRBJ2-1, reads KAGVTQTPRYLIKTRGQQVTLSCSPISGHRSVSWYQQTPGQGLQFLFEYFSETQRNKGNFPGRFSGRQFSNSRSEMNVSTLELGDSALYLCAGSLGGGEQFFGPGTRLTVL.

This clonotype showed up just once. A much bigger clone sits one base away, suggesting this may be a read error. The V gene is TRBV20-1, the J gene TRBJ1-4; no clear D. This CDR3 has 16 residues. The germline V and J ends were trimmed by 0 bases and 11 bases, with 22 bases remaining between them. Germline loops: CDR1 DFQATT, CDR2 SNEGSKA (reference sequence). DNA for the CDR3: TGCAGTGCTAGAGATCCTACGGACGGCCCCGGTGACAAACTGTTTTTT. Translation: CSARDPTDGPGDKLFF.

This clonotype has a count of ten or more. CDR3 nucleotides: TGTGCCAGCAGCTTAGGGGGGTCCTCACTCGAGCAGTACTTC. This sequence encodes CASSLGGSSLEQYF. The chain employs TRBV7-2 and TRBJ2-7; D might be TRBD1 or TRBD2, each matching 5 bases. The CDR3 is 14 amino acids. V lost 1 base to trimming and J lost 6 bases, with 13 bases between them. Per the germline V gene, CDR1 is SGHTA and CDR2 is FQGNSA.

This clonotype was recorded many times. V gene TRBV20-1 combines with J gene TRBJ1-1; D might be TRBD1 (5 bases). Germline assignment: CDR1 DFQATT and CDR2 SNEGSKA (reference sequence). The CDR3 is 12 amino acids. The V end was cut by 1 base, the J end by 6 bases, with 9 bases between. The CDR3 spells CSARGSTAEAFF. As DNA, the CDR3 is TGCAGTGCTAGAGGATCGACAGCTGAAGCTTTCTTT.

This clonotype was seen repeatedly, ten times or more. V usage is TRBV4-3 and J usage is TRBJ1-4, with D maybe TRBD1 (5 bases). This CDR3 comprises 15 residues. Germline V CDR1 and CDR2: LGHNA, YSLEER. V was cut by 1 base and J by 4 bases, with 10 bases left in between. The CDR3 here is CASSQGGRNNEKLFF. CDR3 sequence (DNA): TGCGCCAGCAGCCAAGGGGGCAGAAATAATGAAAAACTGTTTTTT.

There are many counts of this clonotype. The chain couples TRBV28 to TRBJ2-3; D possibly corresponds to TRBD2 (6 bases). The germline V gene encodes CDR1 MDHEN and CDR2 SYDVKM. There are 15 residues in the CDR3. V dropped 2 bases and J dropped 0 bases, with 9 bases sitting between them. CDR3 nucleotide sequence: TGTGCCAGCAGTTTAGTGGGAGGCAGCACAGATACGCAGTATTTT. The encoded protein is CASSLVGGSTDTQYF.

There are many counts of this clonotype. A junction boundary mismatches the germline segment, possibly from a read error. The chain is built from TRBV7-7 and TRBJ2-2, with D maybe TRBD2 (6 bases). This CDR3 contains 15 residues. In germline, CDR1 is SSHAT, CDR2 FNYEAQ (reference sequence). The CDR3: CASSLTREHTGELFF. CDR3 coding DNA: TGTGCTAGCAGCCTGACTAGAGAGCACACCGGGGAGCTGTTTTTT.

This clonotype was observed many times. This rearrangement joins TRBV7-9 to TRBJ2-2; 8 nucleotides agree with TRBD2. V was pared by 8 bases and J by 0 bases, with 8 bases of the junction left unmatched. There are 16 residues in the CDR3. Germline assignment: CDR1 SEHNR and CDR2 FQNEAQ (reference sequence). The CDR3 loop is CASVPGRVANTGELFF. The CDR3 DNA reads as TGTGCCAGCGTTCCCGGGAGGGTCGCGAACACCGGGGAGCTGTTTTTT.

The V call is TRBV19, the J call TRBJ2-5; 7 bases are shared with TRBD1. With 10 bases clipped from V and 4 bases from J, the junction kept 6 bases outside the gene matches. This CDR3 spans 12 amino acids. Germline CDR1 and CDR2: LNHDA and SQIVND (reference sequence). The CDR3 DNA follows: TGTGCCACGTCAGGGGGTAGAGAGACCCAGTACTTC. Translation: CATSGGRETQYF.

This clonotype appeared many times. V is TRBV5-1 and J is TRBJ2-1, with D perhaps TRBD1 (5 bases). The germline V and J ends were trimmed by 4 bases and 4 bases, with 18 bases remaining between them. This CDR3 is built from 16 residues. Germline-derived CDR1 and CDR2 are SGHRS and YFSETQ. The CDR3 here is CASSRIVGPQYNEQFF. For the CDR3, the DNA is TGCGCCAGCAGCCGGATCGTGGGGCCTCAGTACAATGAGCAGTTCTTC.

This clonotype came up many times. The chain combines TRBV6-5 with TRBJ2-1, with TRBD1 identical over 11 bases. The CDR3 loop spans 16 amino acids. CDR1 is MNHEY and CDR2 is SVGAGI in the germline V gene. The trim removed 6 bases at V and 4 bases at J, leaving 8 bases unmatched. CDR3 region: CASRLTGTGGYNEQFF. In DNA form, the CDR3 reads TGTGCCAGCAGGCTAACCGGGACAGGGGGTTACAATGAGCAGTTCTTC.

This clonotype appeared many times. The chain couples TRBV27 to TRBJ1-5; D possibly corresponds to TRBD1 (5 bases). V was pared by 2 bases and J by 2 bases, with 19 bases between. The length of the CDR3 is 18 residues. Per germline, CDR1 MNHEY and CDR2 SMNVEV (reference sequence). Here the CDR3 DNA reads TGTGCCAGCAGTTTAGTGGGGGGACGGGGGTCCGGCAATCAGCCCCAGCATTTT. It encodes CASSLVGGRGSGNQPQHF.

Ten or more counts support this clonotype. This chain connects TRBV12-3 or TRBV12-4 to TRBJ2-1; 13 bases agree with TRBD2. The CDR3 runs to 14 residues. The V and J ends lost 10 bases and 8 bases, in that order; junction bases with no gene match: 8. CDR3 in DNA: TGTGCCATCCTAACTAGCGGGGGGGCGGATGAGCAGTTCTTC. Its translation: CAILTSGGADEQFF.

This clonotype was counted ten times or more. The chain joins TRBV11-1 to TRBJ2-3; possibly TRBD1 or TRBD2 for D (5 bases each). Looked up from germline, CDR1 is SGHAT and CDR2 is FQDESV (reference sequence). Trimming pared 1 base from V and 8 bases from J, leaving 13 bases between. This CDR3 is built from 14 residues. In DNA, the CDR3 is TGTGCCAGCAGCTTAGAGAGGGGCCATGGTACGCAGTATTTT. The encoded protein is CASSLERGHGTQYF.

This clonotype was seen ten or more times. The CDR3 DNA reads as TGTGCCAGCTTGGATTCCGCCTCCGCAGATACGCAGTATTTT. This translates into CASLDSASADTQYF. This chain joins TRBV6-5 and TRBJ2-3; unclear D gene. Germline values: CDR1 MNHEY, CDR2 SVGAGI. CDR3 length: 14 amino acids. V lost 8 bases to trimming and J lost 4 bases, with 16 bases between them.

This clonotype appeared many times. This sequence joins TRBV5-1 and TRBJ2-1, with D perhaps being TRBD1 or TRBD2 (5 bases each). The CDR3 runs to 16 residues. Germline CDR1 and CDR2: SGHRS and YFSETQ. V lost 4 bases to trimming and J lost 1 base, with 15 bases between them. CDR3 bases: TGCGCCAGCAGCCAACCGGGACGCTCTTCCTACAATGAGCAGTTCTTC. Residues: CASSQPGRSSYNEQFF.

A few counts support this clonotype. J is TRBJ2-7 and V is TRBV12-3 or TRBV12-4; 7 bases fit TRBD1. There are 14 residues in the CDR3. Losses at the gene ends were 7 bases for V and 0 bases for J; bases not matched to a gene: 6. The CDR3 sequence is CASTGTETSYEQYF. As DNA, the CDR3 is TGTGCCAGCACTGGGACAGAGACCTCCTACGAGCAGTACTTC.

This clonotype has ten or more counts. The chain carries TRBV29-1 and TRBJ1-2, with 8 nucleotides matching TRBD1. CDR1 SQVTM and CDR2 ANQGSEA come from the germline V gene. The CDR3 runs 13 residues. J was trimmed by 7 bases and V by 7 bases; bases with no gene match: 11. The CDR3 protein is CSATGQGFSGYTF. CDR3 coding DNA: TGCAGCGCTACAGGACAGGGCTTTTCTGGCTACACCTTC. Variable domain in full (rest from reference TRBV29-1 and TRBJ1-2): SAVISQKPSRDICQRGTSLTIQCQVDSQVTMMFWYRQQPGQSLTLIATANQGSEATYESGFVIDKFPISRPNLTFSTLTVSNMSPEDSSIYLCSATGQGFSGYTFGSGTRLTVV.

The chain carries TRBV7-9 and TRBJ2-7; D is unresolved. Trimming took 5 bases from V and 7 from J, leaving 9 bases between them. The germline V gene has CDR1 SEHNR and CDR2 FQNEAQ (reference sequence). The CDR3 runs 11 residues. CDR3 protein: CASSEGWEQYF. In nucleotides, the CDR3 is TGTGCCAGCAGCGAAGGTTGGGAGCAGTACTTC.

This clonotype was seen a few times. An end of the junction differs from the germline gene, which may be a read error. Here the CDR3 DNA reads TGCAGTGCTAGGGCCCCCGGGACAGGGGGCAATCAGCCCCAGAATTTT. Translation: CSARAPGTGGNQPQNF. This chain joins TRBV20-1 and TRBJ1-5, with 12 positions matching TRBD1. Germline values: CDR1 DFQATT, CDR2 SNEGSKA (reference sequence). The CDR3 has 16 residues.

This clonotype has ten or more counts. The V gene is TRBV5-5, the J gene TRBJ2-7, with a possible D match to TRBD2 (6 bases). This CDR3 is 13 amino acids long. Germline lookup yields CDR1 SGHKS and CDR2 YYEKEE (reference sequence). The germline V and J ends were trimmed by 6 bases and 3 bases, with 13 bases remaining between them. CDR3: CASTTGVGYEQYF. Here the CDR3 DNA reads TGTGCCAGCACCACGGGAGTCGGCTACGAGCAGTACTTC.